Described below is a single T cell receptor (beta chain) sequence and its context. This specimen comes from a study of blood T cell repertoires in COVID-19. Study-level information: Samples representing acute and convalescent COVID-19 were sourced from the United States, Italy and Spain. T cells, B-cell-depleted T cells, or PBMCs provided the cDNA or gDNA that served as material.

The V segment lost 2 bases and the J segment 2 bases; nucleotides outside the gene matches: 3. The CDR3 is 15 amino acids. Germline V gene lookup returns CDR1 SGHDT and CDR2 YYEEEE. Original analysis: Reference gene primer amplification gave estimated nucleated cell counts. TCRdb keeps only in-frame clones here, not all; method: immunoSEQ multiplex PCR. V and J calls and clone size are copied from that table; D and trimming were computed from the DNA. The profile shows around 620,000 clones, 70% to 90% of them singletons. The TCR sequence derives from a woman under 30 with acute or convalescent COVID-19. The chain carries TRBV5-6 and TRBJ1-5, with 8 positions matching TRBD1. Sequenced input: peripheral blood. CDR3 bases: TGTGCCAGCAGCTTCTCGGACAGGGGCAATCAGCCCCAGCATTTT. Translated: CASSFSDRGNQPQHF.